The clone carrying this T cell receptor (beta chain) was found once. These data originate in a study of control samples from healthy donors and cancer patients. Generated by immunoSEQ multiplex PCR, the TCRdb table keeps only in-frame clones and is missing some. The data show under 85,000 clones, approximately 94% seen once. V lost 1 base and J 14 bases, leaving 10 bases between the germline ends. Per the germline V gene, CDR1 is SGHVS and CDR2 is FNYEAQ. The length of the CDR3 is 11 residues. This chain links TRBV7-6 with TRBJ2-3; D is unclear. The sequenced material came from blood. The receptor comes from a woman in her 40s in good health. CDR3 DNA: TGTGCCAGCAGCTTAGTGAGACCCCTGTATTTT. This translates into CASSLVRPLYF.